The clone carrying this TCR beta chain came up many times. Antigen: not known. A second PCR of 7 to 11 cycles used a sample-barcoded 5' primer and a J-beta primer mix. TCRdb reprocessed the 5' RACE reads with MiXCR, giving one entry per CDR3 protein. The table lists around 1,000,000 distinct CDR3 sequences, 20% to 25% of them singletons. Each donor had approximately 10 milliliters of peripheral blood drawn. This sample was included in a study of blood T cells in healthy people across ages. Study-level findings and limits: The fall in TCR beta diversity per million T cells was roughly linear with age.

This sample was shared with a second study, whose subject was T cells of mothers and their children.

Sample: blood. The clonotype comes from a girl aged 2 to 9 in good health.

Written as DNA, the CDR3 is TGTGCCAGCAGCTTCCGGGACAGCCAAGAGACCCAGTACTTC. This codes for CASSFRDSQETQYF. The J gene is TRBJ2-5, the V gene TRBV7-2, with TRBD1 matching 7 bases. Germline V lookup: CDR1 SGHTA, CDR2 FQGNSA. The CDR3 is made up of 14 amino acids. V shed 3 bases and J 1 base; nucleotides not matched to a gene: 2.